The clone carrying this TCR beta chain was observed many times. The target antigen is unknown. Uncontrolled infection, other autoimmune disease, pregnancy or lactation disqualified patients from enrolment. On the basis of clinical symptoms, serum thyroxine and TRAb, thyroid ultrasound and orbital computed tomography, diagnoses were made. RNA transcripts were the template for amplifying TCR beta CDR3 regions. TCR CDR3 underwent first-round RT-PCR with the HTBI primer set. TCRdb reprocessed the multiplex PCR reads with MiXCR, giving one entry per CDR3 protein. Found here are about 350,000 distinct CDR3 sequences, roughly 14% of them singletons; the top ten hold 20% to 25%. With V trimmed by 5 bases and J by 5 bases, 15 bases remained unmatched. CDR3 length: 16 amino acids. CDR1 is SGHAT and CDR2 is FQNNGV in the germline V gene. This sample was taken from a study of T cells in Graves' hyperthyroidism and ophthalmopathy. As for the study in general: Peripheral blood sampling occurred at initial diagnosis, before any treatment. Study-level results: From stable hyperthyroidism, ophthalmopathy was separated by a 13 V-J model.

This receptor was identified in a woman in her twenties or thirties with Graves' hyperthyroidism. The chain employs TRBV11-2 and TRBJ2-7; 7 nucleotides align to TRBD1. Sample: blood. The CDR3 sequence is CASSKNPYGTANEQYF. CDR3 coding DNA: TGTGCCAGCAGCAAGAACCCGTACGGGACAGCCAACGAGCAGTACTTC.